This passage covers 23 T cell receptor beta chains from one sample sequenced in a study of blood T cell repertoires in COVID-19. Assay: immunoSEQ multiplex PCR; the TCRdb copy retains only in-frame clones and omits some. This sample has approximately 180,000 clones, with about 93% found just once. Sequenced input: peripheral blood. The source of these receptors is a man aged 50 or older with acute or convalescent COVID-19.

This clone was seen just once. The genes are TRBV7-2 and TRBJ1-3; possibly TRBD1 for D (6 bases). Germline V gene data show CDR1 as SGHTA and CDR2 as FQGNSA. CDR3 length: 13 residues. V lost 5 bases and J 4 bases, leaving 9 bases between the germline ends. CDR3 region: CASSTGFGNTIYF. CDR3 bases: TGTGCCAGCAGCACAGGGTTCGGAAACACCATATATTTT.

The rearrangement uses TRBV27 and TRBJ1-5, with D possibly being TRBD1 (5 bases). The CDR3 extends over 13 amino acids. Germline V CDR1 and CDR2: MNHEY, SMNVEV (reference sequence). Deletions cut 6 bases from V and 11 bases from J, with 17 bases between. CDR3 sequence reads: CASSLMDTATQHF. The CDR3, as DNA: TGTGCCAGCAGCTTGATGGACACCGCGACCCAGCATTTT.

The CDR3 DNA reads as TGTGCCAGCAGCCCAACAGGGCACCCCTACAATGAGCAGTTCTTC. Protein product: CASSPTGHPYNEQFF. This chain links TRBV3-1 (or the pseudogene TRBV3-2) with TRBJ2-1; D is perhaps TRBD1 (6 bases). CDR1 is LGHDT and CDR2 is YNNKEL in the germline V gene (reference sequence). The ends were cut back, 4 bases at V and 2 bases at J, with 12 bases in the middle. CDR3 length equals 15 residues.

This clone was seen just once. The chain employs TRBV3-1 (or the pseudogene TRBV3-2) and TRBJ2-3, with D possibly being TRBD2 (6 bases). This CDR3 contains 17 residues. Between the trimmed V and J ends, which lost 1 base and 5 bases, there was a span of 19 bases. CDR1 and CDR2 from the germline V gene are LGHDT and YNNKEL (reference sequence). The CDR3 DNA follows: TGTGCCAGCAGCCAAGGAATCAGCGGAGCCGGGGGAGATACGCAGTATTTT. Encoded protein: CASSQGISGAGGDTQYF.

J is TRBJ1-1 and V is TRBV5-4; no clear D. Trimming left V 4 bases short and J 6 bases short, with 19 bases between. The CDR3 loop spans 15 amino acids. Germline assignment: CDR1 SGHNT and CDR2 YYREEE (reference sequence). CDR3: CASSPGGLANSEAFF. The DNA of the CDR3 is TGTGCCAGCAGCCCGGGAGGGCTGGCCAACTCTGAAGCTTTCTTT.

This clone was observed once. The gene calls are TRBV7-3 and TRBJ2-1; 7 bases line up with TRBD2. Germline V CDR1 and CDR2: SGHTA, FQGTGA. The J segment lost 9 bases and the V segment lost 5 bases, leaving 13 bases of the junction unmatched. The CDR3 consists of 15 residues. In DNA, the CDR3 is TGTGCCAGCAGCGCGGGGGTAGGGACCCTAGCTGAGCAGTTCTTC. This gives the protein CASSAGVGTLAEQFF.

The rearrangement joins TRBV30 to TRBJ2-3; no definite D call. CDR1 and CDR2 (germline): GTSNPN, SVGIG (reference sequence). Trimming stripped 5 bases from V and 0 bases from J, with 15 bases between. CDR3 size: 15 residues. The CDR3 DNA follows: TGTGCCTGGGCCCCCGGTGTTTCAAGCACAGATACGCAGTATTTT. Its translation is CAWAPGVSSTDTQYF. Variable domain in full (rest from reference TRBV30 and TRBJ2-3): SQTIHQWPATLVQPVGSPLSLECTVEGTSNPNLYWYRQAAGRGLQLLFYSVGIGQISSEVPQNLSASRPQDRQFILSSKKLLLSDSGFYLCAWAPGVSSTDTQYFGPGTRLTVL.

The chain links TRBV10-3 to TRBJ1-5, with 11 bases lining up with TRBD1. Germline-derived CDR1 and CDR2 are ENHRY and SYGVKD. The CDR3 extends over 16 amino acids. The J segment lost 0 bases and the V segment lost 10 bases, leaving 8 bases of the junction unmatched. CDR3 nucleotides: TGTGCCAGCGGACAGGGGGCGATTGGTAGCAATCAGCCCCAGCATTTT. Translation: CASGQGAIGSNQPQHF.

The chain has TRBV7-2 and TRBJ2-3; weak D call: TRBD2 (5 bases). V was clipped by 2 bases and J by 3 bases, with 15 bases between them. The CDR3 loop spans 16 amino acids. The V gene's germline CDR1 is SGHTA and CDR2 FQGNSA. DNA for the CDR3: TGTGCCAGCAGCTTAAGAACGAGCCGGGAAACAGATACGCAGTATTTT. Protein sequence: CASSLRTSRETDTQYF. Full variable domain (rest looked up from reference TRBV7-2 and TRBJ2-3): GAGVSQSPSNKVTEKGKDVELRCDPISGHTALYWYRQSLGQGLEFLIYFQGNSAPDKSGLPSDRFSAERTGGSVSTLTIQRTQQEDSAVYLCASSLRTSRETDTQYFGPGTRLTVL.

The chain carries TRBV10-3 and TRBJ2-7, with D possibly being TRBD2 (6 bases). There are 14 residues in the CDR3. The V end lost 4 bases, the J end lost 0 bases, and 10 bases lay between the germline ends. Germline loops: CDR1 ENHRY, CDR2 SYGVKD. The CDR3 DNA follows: TGTGCCATCAGTGGCTCGACTAGCTCCTACGAGCAGTACTTC. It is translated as CAISGSTSSYEQYF.

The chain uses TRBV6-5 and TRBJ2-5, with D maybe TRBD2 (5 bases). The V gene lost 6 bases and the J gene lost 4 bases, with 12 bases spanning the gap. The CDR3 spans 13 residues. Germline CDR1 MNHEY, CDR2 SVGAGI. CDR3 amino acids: CASRSLGRETQYF. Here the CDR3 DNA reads TGTGCCAGCAGGTCGCTAGGGAGAGAGACCCAGTACTTC.

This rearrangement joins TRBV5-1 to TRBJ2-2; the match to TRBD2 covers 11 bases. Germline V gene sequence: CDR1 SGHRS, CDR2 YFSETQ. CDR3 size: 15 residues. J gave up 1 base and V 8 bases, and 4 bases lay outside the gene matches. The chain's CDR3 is CARPGLAVNTGELFF. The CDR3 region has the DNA TGCGCCAGACCGGGACTAGCGGTGAACACCGGGGAGCTGTTTTTT.

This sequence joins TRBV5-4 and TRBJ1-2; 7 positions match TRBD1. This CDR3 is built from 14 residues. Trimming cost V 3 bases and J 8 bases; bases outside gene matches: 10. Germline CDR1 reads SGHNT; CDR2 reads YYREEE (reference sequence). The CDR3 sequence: CASSYQGDPGGYTF. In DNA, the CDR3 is TGTGCCAGCAGCTACCAGGGGGATCCTGGAGGCTACACCTTC.

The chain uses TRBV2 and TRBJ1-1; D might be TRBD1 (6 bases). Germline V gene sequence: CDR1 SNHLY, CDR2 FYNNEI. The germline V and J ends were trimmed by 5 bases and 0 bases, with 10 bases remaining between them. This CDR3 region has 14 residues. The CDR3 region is CASSLGGVNTEAFF. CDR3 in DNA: TGTGCCAGCAGTCTAGGGGGGGTGAACACTGAAGCTTTCTTT.

CDR3 in amino acids: CASSGQGSGNTIYF. CDR3 sequence (DNA): TGTGCCAGCAGCGGACAGGGCTCTGGAAACACCATATATTTT. This chain links TRBV28 with TRBJ1-3; 8 bases are shared with TRBD1. The CDR3 runs to 14 residues. Losses at the gene ends were 6 bases for V and 0 bases for J; bases not matched to a gene: 1. CDR1 is MDHEN, CDR2 SYDVKM, per germline.

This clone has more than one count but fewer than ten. This CDR3 reads CASREGGTNQETQYF. In nucleotides, the CDR3 is TGTGCCAGCAGGGAGGGGGGGACGAATCAAGAGACCCAGTACTTC. The chain employs TRBV2 and TRBJ2-5, with D tentatively TRBD2 (7 bases). Deletions cut 6 bases from V and 2 bases from J, with 16 bases between. CDR3 length equals 15 residues. CDR1 and CDR2 (germline): SNHLY, FYNNEI. Based on the CDR3 plus reference TRBV2 and TRBJ2-5, the full variable domain is EPEVTQTPSHQVTQMGQEVILRCVPISNHLYFYWYRQILGQKVEFLVSFYNNEISEKSEIFDDQFSVERPDGSNFTLKIRSTKLEDSAMYFCASREGGTNQETQYFGPGTRLLVL.

The CDR3 nucleotides are TGTGCCAGCACAAGAACACTGAACACTGAAGCTTTCTTT. Amino acid sequence: CASTRTLNTEAFF. The gene calls are TRBV6-5 and TRBJ1-1; no clear D gene. The CDR3 contains 13 residues. Per germline, CDR1 MNHEY and CDR2 SVGAGI. Trimming removed 7 bases from V and 0 bases from J, with 9 bases in between.

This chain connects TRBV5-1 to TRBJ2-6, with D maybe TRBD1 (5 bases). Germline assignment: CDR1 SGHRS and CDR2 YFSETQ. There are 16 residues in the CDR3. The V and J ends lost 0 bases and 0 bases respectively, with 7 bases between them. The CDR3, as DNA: TGCGCCAGCAGCTTGGAAGACAGCTCTGGGGCCAACGTCCTGACTTTC. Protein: CASSLEDSSGANVLTF.

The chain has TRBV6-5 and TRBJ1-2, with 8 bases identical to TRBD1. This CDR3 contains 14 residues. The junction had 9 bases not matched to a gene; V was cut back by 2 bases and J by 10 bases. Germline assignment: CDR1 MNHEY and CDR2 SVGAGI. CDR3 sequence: CASSYRQGPSDYTF. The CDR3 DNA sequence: TGTGCCAGCAGTTACCGACAGGGGCCTAGTGACTACACCTTC.

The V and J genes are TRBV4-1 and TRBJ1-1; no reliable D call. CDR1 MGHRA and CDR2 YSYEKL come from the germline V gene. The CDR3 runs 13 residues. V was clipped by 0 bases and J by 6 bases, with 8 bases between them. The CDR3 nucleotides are TGCGCCAGCAGCCAAGATCTGGCTCCTGAAGCTTTCTTT. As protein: CASSQDLAPEAFF.

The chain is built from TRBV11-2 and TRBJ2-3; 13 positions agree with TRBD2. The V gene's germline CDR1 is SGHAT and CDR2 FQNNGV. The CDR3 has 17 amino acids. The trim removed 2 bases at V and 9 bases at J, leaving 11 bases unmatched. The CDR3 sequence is CASSLLLAGGPLETQYF. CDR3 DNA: TGTGCCAGCAGCTTACTACTAGCGGGAGGGCCGTTGGAGACGCAGTATTTT.

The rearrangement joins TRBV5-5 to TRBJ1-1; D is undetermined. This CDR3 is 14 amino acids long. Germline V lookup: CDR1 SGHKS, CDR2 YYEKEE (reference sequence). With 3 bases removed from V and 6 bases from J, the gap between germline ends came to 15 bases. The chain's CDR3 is CASSSGWAEAEAFF. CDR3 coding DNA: TGTGCCAGCAGCTCAGGTTGGGCGGAGGCTGAAGCTTTCTTT. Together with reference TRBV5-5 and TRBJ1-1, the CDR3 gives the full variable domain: DAGVTQSPTHLIKTRGQQVTLRCSPISGHKSVSWYQQVLGQGPQFIFQYYEKEERGRGNFPDRFSARQFPNYSSELNVNALLLGDSALYLCASSSGWAEAEAFFGQGTRLTVV.

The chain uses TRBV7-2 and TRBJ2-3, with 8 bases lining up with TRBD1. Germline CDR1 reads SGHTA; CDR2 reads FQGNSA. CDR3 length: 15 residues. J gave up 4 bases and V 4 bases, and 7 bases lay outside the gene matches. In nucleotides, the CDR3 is TGTGCCAGCAGCTCCCAGGGGGCGAAACCAGATACGCAGTATTTT. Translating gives CASSSQGAKPDTQYF.